This TCR beta chain was sequenced for a study of blood T cells in healthy people across ages. Study findings and constraints: More naive CD4+ cells and higher diversity marked long-lived donors relative to aged donors. Percentage of naive T cells showed a strong correlation with TCR beta diversity. TCR beta diversity per million T cells fell roughly linearly with age.

Looked up from germline, CDR1 is SEHNR and CDR2 is FQNEAQ (reference sequence). V was clipped by 2 bases and J by 0 bases; unmatched bases: 1. The CDR3 is made up of 15 amino acids. This clonotype was recorded a few times. As yet, its antigen is unknown. Primers used in a second PCR of roughly 7 to 12 cycles were a sample-barcoded 5' primer and a J-beta primer mix. TCRdb re-derived calls from the 5' RACE reads in MiXCR, one entry per CDR3 protein. In the table there are 540,000 or so distinct CDR3 sequences, around 24% of which are singletons. The sample was also reused in another study, on T cells of mothers and their children. That investigation notes: Donation involved a few healthy Caucasian mothers and the six children that they had.

Sequencing used blood. The chain is built from TRBV7-9 and TRBJ2-1, with 7 bases aligning to TRBD1. The TCR sequence derives from a boy between 10 and 17 years old in good health. This CDR3 reads CASSLKGASYNEQFF. CDR3 DNA sequence: TGTGCCAGCAGCTTAAAGGGGGCCTCCTACAATGAGCAGTTCTTC.